A single sample is the source of the 25 T cell receptor beta chains below, sequenced in a study of T cell responses to AZD1222 COVID-19 vaccine. Generated by immunoSEQ multiplex PCR, the TCRdb table keeps only in-frame clones and is missing some. The top ten clones hold 4.5% to 5.5% of a sample with under 150,000 clones, about 92% of them seen once. The sequenced sample was peripheral blood, obtained on day 0 of AZD1222 vaccination. These TCRs come from an adult in good health.

Remarks on this clone: The junction shows a germline mismatch at one end, possibly a read error. The V call is TRBV6-5, the J call TRBJ1-2, with D possibly being TRBD1 (6 bases). CDR1 MNHEY and CDR2 SVGAGI come from the germline V gene. This CDR3 is 16 amino acids long. The CDR3 region has the DNA TGTGCCAGCAGTTACTCGAAGCGGGGGCTGAACTATGGCTACACTTTC. Residues: CASSYSKRGLNYGYTF.

The chain combines TRBV9 with TRBJ1-1; D gene ambiguous. Germline V gene lookup returns CDR1 SGDLS and CDR2 YYNGEE. There are 13 residues in the CDR3. Between the trimmed V and J ends, which lost 3 bases and 3 bases, there was a span of 9 bases. The CDR3 nucleotides read TGTGCCAGCAGCGCGGGTAAGGACACTGAAGCTTTCTTT. It translates to CASSAGKDTEAFF.

The chain combines TRBV15 with TRBJ2-5, with D unclear. Trimming left V 5 bases short and J 9 bases short, with 19 bases between. Germline V gene lookup returns CDR1 LNHNV and CDR2 YYDKDF (reference sequence). This CDR3 has 14 residues. Here the CDR3 reads CATSLRETFRAQYF. The CDR3 nucleotides read TGTGCCACCAGCCTGCGAGAGACGTTTAGGGCCCAGTACTTC.

The rearrangement links TRBV19 to TRBJ2-1; D unclear. From germline, CDR1 is LNHDA and CDR2 SQIVND (reference sequence). The germline V and J ends were trimmed by 3 bases and 2 bases, with 8 bases remaining between them. The CDR3 is made up of 14 amino acids. CDR3 protein: CASSIDTPYNEQFF. DNA of the CDR3: TGTGCCAGTAGTATTGACACCCCCTACAATGAGCAGTTCTTC.

The genes are TRBV4-3 and TRBJ2-1; 7 bases are shared with TRBD2. The CDR3 is 15 amino acids. Trimming at V came to 1 base and at J to 5 bases, leaving 5 bases not matched to a gene. Germline V lookup: CDR1 LGHNA, CDR2 YSLEER. CDR3 residues: CASSQGLAANNEQFF. CDR3 DNA: TGCGCCAGCAGCCAAGGCCTAGCGGCCAACAATGAGCAGTTCTTC.

This chain connects TRBV6-6 to TRBJ2-5; D is undetermined. Germline values: CDR1 MNHNY, CDR2 SVGAGI (reference sequence). V lost 6 bases, J lost 1 base, and 9 bases lay in between. The CDR3 is made up of 13 amino acids. CDR3 DNA: TGTGCCAGCAGACGACCTGTCCAAGAGACCCAGTACTTC. The encoded protein is CASRRPVQETQYF.

The chain carries TRBV5-4 and TRBJ1-1, with 7 bases aligning to TRBD1. Germline-derived CDR1 and CDR2 are SGHNT and YYREEE (reference sequence). V shed 4 bases and J 1 base; nucleotides not matched to a gene: 7. This CDR3 is 15 amino acids long. CDR3 sequence reads: CASSAQTGRNTEAFF. The CDR3 DNA reads TGTGCCAGCAGCGCTCAGACAGGGCGGAACACTGAAGCTTTCTTT.

The chain joins TRBV4-1 to TRBJ2-1, with D maybe TRBD1 (5 bases). V was clipped by 1 base and J by 8 bases, with 15 bases between them. The CDR3 sequence is 15 residues long. CDR1 is MGHRA and CDR2 is YSYEKL in the germline V gene. The CDR3 loop reads CASSQVEGARDEQFF. CDR3 coding DNA: TGCGCCAGCAGCCAAGTCGAAGGGGCTAGGGATGAGCAGTTCTTC.

The gene calls are TRBV4-1 and TRBJ2-2, with a weak D call TRBD1 (6 bases). This CDR3 is built from 16 residues. V lost 3 bases to trimming and J lost 2 bases, with 13 bases between them. Germline CDR1 and CDR2: MGHRA and YSYEKL. The CDR3 DNA reads TGCGCCAGCAGCCACTCCGGGACAAGTAACACCGGGGAGCTGTTTTTT. Its translation is CASSHSGTSNTGELFF.

The rearrangement uses TRBV6-2 or TRBV6-3 and TRBJ2-7; 9 nucleotides align to TRBD1. The J segment lost 4 bases and the V segment lost 6 bases, leaving 10 bases of the junction unmatched. This CDR3 spans 15 amino acids. Germline values: CDR1 MNHEY, CDR2 SVGEGT. The CDR3 region is CASSLTGGAGYEQYF. CDR3 DNA sequence: TGTGCCAGCAGCCTCACAGGGGGCGCAGGTTACGAGCAGTACTTC.

V and J are TRBV7-9 and TRBJ1-2, with D possibly matching TRBD1 (5 bases). Germline V gene data show CDR1 as SEHNR and CDR2 as FQNEAQ (reference sequence). V shed 3 bases and J shed 6 bases, with 20 bases lying between them. The CDR3 length is 16 residues. CDR3: CASSFGGQDVRHGYTF. CDR3 nucleotides: TGTGCCAGCAGCTTCGGTGGACAAGACGTTCGTCATGGCTACACCTTC. Complete variable domain (other parts from reference TRBV7-9 and TRBJ1-2): DTGVSQNPRHKITKRGQNVTFRCDPISEHNRLYWYRQTLGQGPEFLTYFQNEAQLEKSRLLSDRFSAERPKGSFSTLEIQRTEQGDSAMYLCASSFGGQDVRHGYTFGSGTRLTVV.

The chain has TRBV6-5 and TRBJ1-2; TRBD1 agrees at 12 bases. With 7 bases clipped from V and 7 bases from J, the junction kept 7 bases outside the gene matches. This CDR3 comprises 14 residues. The germline gives CDR1 MNHEY, CDR2 SVGAGI. CDR3 loop: CASTPGQGAGGYTF. DNA of the CDR3: TGTGCCAGCACCCCGGGACAGGGGGCCGGTGGCTACACCTTC.

The rearrangement links TRBV11-3 to TRBJ2-1; 8 bases are a match to TRBD2. V shed 4 bases and J 2 bases; nucleotides not matched to a gene: 4. Looked up from germline, CDR1 is SGHNT and CDR2 is YENEEA. This CDR3 is built from 15 residues. CDR3 in amino acids: CASSSSGGAYNEQFF. In DNA form, the CDR3 reads TGTGCCAGCAGCTCCTCCGGGGGGGCCTACAATGAGCAGTTCTTC.

The J gene is TRBJ1-3, the V gene TRBV28; 7 bases fit TRBD1. CDR1 MDHEN and CDR2 SYDVKM come from the germline V gene. The CDR3 length is 16 residues. J gave up 0 bases and V 3 bases, and 5 bases lay outside the gene matches. CDR3: CASSLTGLISGNTIYF. CDR3 coding DNA: TGTGCCAGCAGTTTGACAGGGTTAATCTCTGGAAACACCATATATTTT.

The J gene is TRBJ1-2, the V gene TRBV7-2; TRBD1 agrees at 8 bases. Germline-derived CDR1 and CDR2 are SGHTA and FQGNSA. The CDR3 totals 15 residues. Trimming at V came to 6 bases and at J to 5 bases, leaving 11 bases not matched to a gene. The CDR3 reads CASRGWGQEVYGYTF. In nucleotides, the CDR3 is TGTGCCAGCAGGGGTTGGGGACAGGAAGTTTATGGCTACACCTTC.

The chain carries TRBV11-1 and TRBJ1-2; no firm D call. Trimming took 5 bases from V and 3 from J, leaving 16 bases between them. Germline CDR1 is SGHAT and CDR2 is FQDESV (reference sequence). This CDR3 comprises 15 residues. Here the CDR3 reads CASSPNPGYDYGYTF. The CDR3 DNA follows: TGTGCCAGCAGCCCCAACCCGGGGTATGACTATGGCTACACCTTC.

This clone has only one observation. The rearrangement uses TRBV29-1 and TRBJ2-1; TRBD1 matches at 7 bases. The CDR3 has 13 amino acids. With V trimmed by 6 bases and J by 3 bases, 5 bases remained unmatched. Germline V lookup: CDR1 SQVTM, CDR2 ANQGSEA. CDR3 DNA: TGCAGCGTACGAGCAGGGGGCTACAATGAGCAGTTCTTC. It yields the protein CSVRAGGYNEQFF.

The genes are TRBV6-5 and TRBJ1-2; D gene uncertain. The CDR3 contains 14 residues. Germline assignment: CDR1 MNHEY and CDR2 SVGAGI. Trimming cost V 6 bases and J 2 bases, with 13 bases left between them. The CDR3 here is CASSRTQWNYGYTF. The CDR3 region has the DNA TGTGCCAGCAGCCGGACCCAGTGGAACTATGGCTACACCTTC.

The CDR3 nucleotides read TGTGCCAGCTGGGCGGGGGGCCCCACAGATACGCAGTATTTT. Protein product: CASWAGGPTDTQYF. The V gene is TRBV6-5, the J gene TRBJ2-3; 8 bases are a match to TRBD2. The CDR3 extends over 14 amino acids. V gave up 8 bases and J gave up 2 bases; unmatched junction bases: 6. CDR1 is MNHEY and CDR2 is SVGAGI in the germline V gene.

This chain links TRBV3-1 (or the pseudogene TRBV3-2) with TRBJ2-3; TRBD2 aligns across 10 bases. CDR3 length: 17 amino acids. Germline trimming cut 0 bases from V and 4 bases from J; bases unmatched to any gene: 7. Germline CDR1 LGHDT, CDR2 YNNKEL (reference sequence). The CDR3 bases are TGTGCCAGCAGCCAAGATGTTACTAGCGGGGCGTCAGATACGCAGTATTTT. Its protein product is CASSQDVTSGASDTQYF.

The genes are TRBV19 and TRBJ1-4, with D tentatively TRBD1 (5 bases). Germline CDR1 LNHDA, CDR2 SQIVND (reference sequence). V lost 6 bases to trimming and J lost 4 bases, with 12 bases between them. This CDR3 spans 14 amino acids. The CDR3 sequence is CASRRAGGNEKLFF. As DNA, the CDR3 is TGTGCCAGTAGGAGGGCCGGGGGTAATGAAAAACTGTTTTTT. The full variable domain, rest sourced from reference TRBV19 and TRBJ1-4, is DGGITQSPKYLFRKEGQNVTLSCEQNLNHDAMYWYRQDPGQGLRLIYYSQIVNDFQKGDIAEGYSVSREKKESFPLTVTSAQKNPTAFYLCASRRAGGNEKLFFGSGTQLSVL.

The chain joins TRBV19 to TRBJ1-5, with 9 bases identical to TRBD1. In germline, CDR1 is LNHDA, CDR2 SQIVND (reference sequence). The CDR3 has 15 residues. The junction had 9 bases not matched to a gene; V was cut back by 6 bases and J by 6 bases. CDR3 in DNA: TGTGCCAGTAGCCCTGCTACAGGGGGCGGTCAGCCCCAGCATTTT. Its translation: CASSPATGGGQPQHF.

The chain is built from TRBV19 and TRBJ2-5; maybe TRBD1 (6 bases). The CDR3 has 14 residues. Germline assignment: CDR1 LNHDA and CDR2 SQIVND (reference sequence). V shed 6 bases and J shed 0 bases, with 11 bases lying between them. DNA for the CDR3: TGTGCCAGTAGCCAACAGGGCTACCAAGAGACCCAGTACTTC. It specifies CASSQQGYQETQYF.

This rearrangement joins TRBV5-1 to TRBJ1-5; D not resolved. Per germline, CDR1 SGHRS and CDR2 YFSETQ. V was trimmed by 3 bases and J by 6 bases, leaving 10 bases between them. The CDR3 has 13 amino acids. The CDR3 reads CASSSNSGQPQHF. For the CDR3, the DNA is TGCGCCAGCAGCTCCAATTCGGGTCAGCCCCAGCATTTT. Full variable domain (rest looked up from reference TRBV5-1 and TRBJ1-5): KAGVTQTPRYLIKTRGQQVTLSCSPISGHRSVSWYQQTPGQGLQFLFEYFSETQRNKGNFPGRFSGRQFSNSRSEMNVSTLELGDSALYLCASSSNSGQPQHFGDGTRLSIL.

This clone was counted once. J is TRBJ1-4 and V is TRBV30; D call uncertain. Deletions cut 2 bases from V and 8 bases from J, with 18 bases between. Germline CDR1 and CDR2: GTSNPN and SVGIG (reference sequence). This CDR3 is built from 15 residues. CDR3 protein: CAWSSGLSLPEKLFF. DNA of the CDR3: TGTGCCTGGAGTTCGGGGTTAAGCCTACCCGAAAAACTGTTTTTT.